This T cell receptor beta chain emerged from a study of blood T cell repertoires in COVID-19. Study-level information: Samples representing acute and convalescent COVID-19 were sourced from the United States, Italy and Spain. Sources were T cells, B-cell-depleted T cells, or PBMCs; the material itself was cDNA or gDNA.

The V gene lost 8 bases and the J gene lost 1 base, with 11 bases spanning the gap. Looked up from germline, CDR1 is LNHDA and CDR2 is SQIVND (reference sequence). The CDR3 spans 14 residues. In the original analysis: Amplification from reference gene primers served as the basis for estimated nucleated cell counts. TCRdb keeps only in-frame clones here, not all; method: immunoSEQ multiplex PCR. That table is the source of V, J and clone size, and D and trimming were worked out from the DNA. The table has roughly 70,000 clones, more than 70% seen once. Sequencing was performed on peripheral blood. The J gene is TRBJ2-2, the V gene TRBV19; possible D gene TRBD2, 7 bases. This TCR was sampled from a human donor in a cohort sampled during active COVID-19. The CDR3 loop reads CASGGGQNTGELFF. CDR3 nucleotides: TGTGCCAGTGGCGGGGGACAGAACACCGGGGAGCTGTTTTTT.